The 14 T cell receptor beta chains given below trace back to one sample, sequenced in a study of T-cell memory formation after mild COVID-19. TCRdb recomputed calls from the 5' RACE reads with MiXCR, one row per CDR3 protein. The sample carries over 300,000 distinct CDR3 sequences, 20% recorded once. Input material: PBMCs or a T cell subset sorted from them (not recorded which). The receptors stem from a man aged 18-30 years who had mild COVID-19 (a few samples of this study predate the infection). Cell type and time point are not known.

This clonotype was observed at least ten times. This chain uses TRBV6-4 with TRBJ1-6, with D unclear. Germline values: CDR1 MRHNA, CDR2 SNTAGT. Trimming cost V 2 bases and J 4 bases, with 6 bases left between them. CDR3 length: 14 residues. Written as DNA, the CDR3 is TGTGCCAGCAGTGACAACGGGTATAATTCACCCCTCCACTTT. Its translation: CASSDNGYNSPLHF.

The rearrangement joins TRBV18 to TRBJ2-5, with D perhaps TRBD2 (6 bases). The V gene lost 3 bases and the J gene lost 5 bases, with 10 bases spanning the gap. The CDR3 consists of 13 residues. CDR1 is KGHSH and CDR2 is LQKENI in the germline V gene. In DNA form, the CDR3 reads TGTGCCAGCTCACCCAACCGGGGGGAGACCCAGTACTTC. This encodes CASSPNRGETQYF.

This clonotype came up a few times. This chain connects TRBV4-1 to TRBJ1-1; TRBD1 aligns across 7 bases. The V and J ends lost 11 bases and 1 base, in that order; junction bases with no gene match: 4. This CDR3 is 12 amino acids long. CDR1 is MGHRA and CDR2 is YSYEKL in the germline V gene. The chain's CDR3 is CACEGANTEAFF. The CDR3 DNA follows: TGCGCCTGCGAGGGGGCGAACACTGAAGCTTTCTTT.

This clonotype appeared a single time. The CDR3 region is CATSRDLGTGGIGELFF. The DNA for the CDR3 is TGTGCCACCAGCAGAGATCTCGGGACAGGGGGCATCGGGGAGCTGTTTTTT. V and J are TRBV15 and TRBJ2-2, with 12 bases fitting TRBD1. The V segment lost 0 bases and the J segment 7 bases; nucleotides outside the gene matches: 6. The CDR3 is 17 residues long. Germline-derived CDR1 and CDR2 are LNHNV and YYDKDF (reference sequence).

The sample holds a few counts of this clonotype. CDR3 amino acids: CASSIQGRPGANVLTF. The CDR3 nucleotides are TGCGCCAGCAGTATACAGGGTAGGCCTGGGGCCAACGTCCTGACTTTC. V usage is TRBV5-1 and J usage is TRBJ2-6; a weak D match, TRBD1 (6 bases). The CDR3 length is 16 residues. V was clipped by 5 bases and J by 2 bases, with 14 bases between them. In germline, CDR1 is SGHRS, CDR2 YFSETQ.

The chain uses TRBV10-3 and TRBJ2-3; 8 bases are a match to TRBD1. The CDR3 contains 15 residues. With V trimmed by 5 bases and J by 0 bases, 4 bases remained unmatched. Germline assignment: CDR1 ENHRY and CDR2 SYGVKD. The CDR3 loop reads CAISQWTGSTDTQYF. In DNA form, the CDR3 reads TGTGCCATCAGTCAATGGACAGGGAGCACAGATACGCAGTATTTT.

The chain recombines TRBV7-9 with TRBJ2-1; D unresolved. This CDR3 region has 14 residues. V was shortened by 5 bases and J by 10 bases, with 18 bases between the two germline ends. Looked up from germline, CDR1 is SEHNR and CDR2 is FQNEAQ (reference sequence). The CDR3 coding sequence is TGTGCCAGCAGCCCATCGGCTAGGCCCCACGAGCAGTTCTTC. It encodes CASSPSARPHEQFF.

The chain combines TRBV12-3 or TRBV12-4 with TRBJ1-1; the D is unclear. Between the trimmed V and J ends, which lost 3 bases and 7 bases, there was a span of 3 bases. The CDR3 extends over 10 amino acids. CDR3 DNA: TGTGCCAGCAGTTTCGGTGAAGCTTTCTTT. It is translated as CASSFGEAFF.

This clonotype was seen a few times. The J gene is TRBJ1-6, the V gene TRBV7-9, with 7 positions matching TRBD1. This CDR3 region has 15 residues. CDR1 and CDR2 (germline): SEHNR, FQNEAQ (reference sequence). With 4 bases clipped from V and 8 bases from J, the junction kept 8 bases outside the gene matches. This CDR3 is CASSSRGVEDSPLHF. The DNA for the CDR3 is TGTGCCAGCAGCTCCAGGGGGGTGGAGGATTCACCCCTCCACTTT. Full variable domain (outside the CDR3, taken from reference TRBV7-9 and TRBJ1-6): DTGVSQNPRHKITKRGQNVTFRCDPISEHNRLYWYRQTLGQGPEFLTYFQNEAQLEKSRLLSDRFSAERPKGSFSTLEIQRTEQGDSAMYLCASSSRGVEDSPLHFGNGTRLTVT.

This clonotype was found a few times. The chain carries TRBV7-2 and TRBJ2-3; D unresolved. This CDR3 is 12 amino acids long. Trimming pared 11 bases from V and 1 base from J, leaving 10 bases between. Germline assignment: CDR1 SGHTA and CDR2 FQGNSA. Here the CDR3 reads CALAQGTDTQYF. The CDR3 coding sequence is TGTGCCCTGGCTCAGGGCACAGATACGCAGTATTTT.

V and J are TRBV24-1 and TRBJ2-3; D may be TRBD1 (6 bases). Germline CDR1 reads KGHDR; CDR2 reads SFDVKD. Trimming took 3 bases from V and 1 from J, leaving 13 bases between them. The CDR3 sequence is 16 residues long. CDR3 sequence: CATSDPGAGGTDTQYF. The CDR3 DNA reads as TGTGCCACCAGTGATCCCGGGGCAGGGGGCACAGATACGCAGTATTTT.

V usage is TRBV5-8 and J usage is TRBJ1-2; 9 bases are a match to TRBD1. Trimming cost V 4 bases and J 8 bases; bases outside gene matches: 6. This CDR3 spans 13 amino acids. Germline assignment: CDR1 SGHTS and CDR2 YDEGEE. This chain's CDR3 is CASSPGQGRGYTF. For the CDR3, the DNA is TGTGCCAGCAGCCCGGGACAGGGTCGGGGCTACACCTTC.

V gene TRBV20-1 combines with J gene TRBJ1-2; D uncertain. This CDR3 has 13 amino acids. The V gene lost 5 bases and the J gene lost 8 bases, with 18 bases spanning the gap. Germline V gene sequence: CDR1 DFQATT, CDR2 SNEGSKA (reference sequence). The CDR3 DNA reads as TGCAGTGCTGGACCCGGCTACGGGAAAGGCTACACCTTC. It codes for CSAGPGYGKGYTF.

The CDR3 DNA follows: TGCGCCAGCAGCGCAGAGGGGGCCACGGGAGAAAAACTGTTTTTT. It translates to CASSAEGATGEKLFF. The rearrangement uses TRBV5-1 and TRBJ1-4; 7 nucleotides match TRBD1. The CDR3 totals 15 residues. Germline V CDR1 and CDR2: SGHRS, YFSETQ. The J segment lost 8 bases and the V segment lost 4 bases, leaving 11 bases of the junction unmatched.